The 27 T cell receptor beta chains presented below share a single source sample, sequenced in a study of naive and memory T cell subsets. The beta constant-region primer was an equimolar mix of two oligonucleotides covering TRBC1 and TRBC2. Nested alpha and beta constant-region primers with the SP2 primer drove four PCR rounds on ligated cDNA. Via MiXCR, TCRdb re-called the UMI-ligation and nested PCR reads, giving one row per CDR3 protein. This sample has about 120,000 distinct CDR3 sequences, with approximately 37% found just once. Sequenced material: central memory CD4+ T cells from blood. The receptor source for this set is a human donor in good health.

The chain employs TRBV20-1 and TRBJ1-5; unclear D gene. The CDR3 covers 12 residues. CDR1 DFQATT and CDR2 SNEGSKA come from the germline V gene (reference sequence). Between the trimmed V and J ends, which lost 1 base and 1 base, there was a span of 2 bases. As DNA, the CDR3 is TGCAGTGCTAGAGTCAGCAATCAGCCCCAGCATTTT. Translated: CSARVSNQPQHF.

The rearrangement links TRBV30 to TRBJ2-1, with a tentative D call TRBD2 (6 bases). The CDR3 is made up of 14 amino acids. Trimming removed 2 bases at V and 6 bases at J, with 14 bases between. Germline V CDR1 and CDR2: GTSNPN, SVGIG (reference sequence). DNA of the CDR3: TGTGCCTGGAGTAAGGGGCGGGGTTTCAATGAGCAGTTCTTC. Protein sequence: CAWSKGRGFNEQFF.

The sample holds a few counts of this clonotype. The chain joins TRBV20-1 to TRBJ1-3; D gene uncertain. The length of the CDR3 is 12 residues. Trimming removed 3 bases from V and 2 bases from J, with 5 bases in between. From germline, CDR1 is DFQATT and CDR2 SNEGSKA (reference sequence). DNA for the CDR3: TGCAGTGCTAGTGGTACTGGAAACACCATATATTTT. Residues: CSASGTGNTIYF.

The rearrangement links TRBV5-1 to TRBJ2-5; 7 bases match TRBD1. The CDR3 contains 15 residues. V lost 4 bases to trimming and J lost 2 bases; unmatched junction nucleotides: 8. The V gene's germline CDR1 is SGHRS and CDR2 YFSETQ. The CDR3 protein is CASSVGGAGQETQYF. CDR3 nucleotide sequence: TGCGCCAGCAGCGTAGGGGGCGCAGGACAAGAGACCCAGTACTTC.

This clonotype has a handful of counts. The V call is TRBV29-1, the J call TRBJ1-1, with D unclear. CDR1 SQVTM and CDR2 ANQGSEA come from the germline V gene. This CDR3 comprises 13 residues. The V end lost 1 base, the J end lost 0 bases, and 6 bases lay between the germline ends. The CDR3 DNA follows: TGCAGCGTTGAAGGCCAGCTGAACACTGAAGCTTTCTTT. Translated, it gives CSVEGQLNTEAFF.

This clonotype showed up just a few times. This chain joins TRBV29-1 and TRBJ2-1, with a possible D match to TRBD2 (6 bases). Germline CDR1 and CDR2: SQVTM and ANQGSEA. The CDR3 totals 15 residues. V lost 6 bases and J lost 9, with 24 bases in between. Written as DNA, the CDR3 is TGCAGCGTGGGGATCTCGGAACTAGCCTTCGGTGAGCAGTTCTTC. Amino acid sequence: CSVGISELAFGEQFF.

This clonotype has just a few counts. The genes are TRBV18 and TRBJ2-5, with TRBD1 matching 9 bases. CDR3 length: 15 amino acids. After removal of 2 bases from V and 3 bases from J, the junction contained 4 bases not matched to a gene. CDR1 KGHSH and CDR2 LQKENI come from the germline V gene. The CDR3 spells CASSPRDRVKETQYF. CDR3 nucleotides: TGTGCCAGCTCACCAAGGGACAGGGTAAAAGAGACCCAGTACTTC.

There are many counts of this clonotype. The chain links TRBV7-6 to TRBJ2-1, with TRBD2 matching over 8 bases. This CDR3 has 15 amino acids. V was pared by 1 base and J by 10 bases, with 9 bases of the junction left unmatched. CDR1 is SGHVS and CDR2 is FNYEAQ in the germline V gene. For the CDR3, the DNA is TGTGCCAGCAGCTTAGATGGCTTAGCGGGGAACGAGCAGTTCTTC. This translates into CASSLDGLAGNEQFF.

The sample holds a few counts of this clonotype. The CDR3 nucleotides read TGTGCCAGCAGCTTGCAGGGTTGGGACGGAGATGTTCTCGCCTACGAGCAGTACTTC. Translated, it gives CASSLQGWDGDVLAYEQYF. This chain connects TRBV5-5 to TRBJ2-7, with D perhaps matching TRBD1 or TRBD2 (5 bases each). Germline CDR1 and CDR2: SGHKS and YYEKEE (reference sequence). CDR3 length: 19 amino acids. The V end lost 1 base, the J end lost 2 bases, and 25 bases lay between the germline ends.

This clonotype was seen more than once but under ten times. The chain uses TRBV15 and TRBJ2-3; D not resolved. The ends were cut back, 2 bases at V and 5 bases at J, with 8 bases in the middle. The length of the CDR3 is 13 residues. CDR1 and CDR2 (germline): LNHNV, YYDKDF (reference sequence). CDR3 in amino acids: CATSRPDLDTQYF. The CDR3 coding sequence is TGTGCCACCAGCAGACCGGACCTAGATACGCAGTATTTT.

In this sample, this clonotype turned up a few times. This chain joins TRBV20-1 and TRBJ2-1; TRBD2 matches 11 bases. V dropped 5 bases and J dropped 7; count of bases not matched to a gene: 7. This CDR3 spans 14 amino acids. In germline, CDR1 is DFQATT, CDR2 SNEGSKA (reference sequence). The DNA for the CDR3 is TGCAGTGCTCCTACTAGCGGGGGTTTGAATGAGCAGTTCTTC. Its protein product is CSAPTSGGLNEQFF.

This CDR3 reads CAIKDEQFF. The CDR3 bases are TGTGCCATCAAGGATGAGCAGTTCTTC. V usage is TRBV30 and J usage is TRBJ2-1; D gene uncertain. There are 9 residues in the CDR3. Trimming left V 8 bases short and J 8 bases short, with 7 bases between. The germline V gene encodes CDR1 GTSNPN and CDR2 SVGIG (reference sequence).

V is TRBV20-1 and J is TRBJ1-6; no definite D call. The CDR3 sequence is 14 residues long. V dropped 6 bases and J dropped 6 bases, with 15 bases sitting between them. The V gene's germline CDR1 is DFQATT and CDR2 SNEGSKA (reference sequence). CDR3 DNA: TGCAGTGCCTCGTTTACGGGTTTTAATTCACCCCTCCACTTT. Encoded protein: CSASFTGFNSPLHF.

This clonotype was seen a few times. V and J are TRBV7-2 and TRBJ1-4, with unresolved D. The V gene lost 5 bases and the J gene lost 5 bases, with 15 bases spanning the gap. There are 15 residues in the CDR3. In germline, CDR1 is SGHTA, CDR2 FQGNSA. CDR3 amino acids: CASSLSGSANEKLFF. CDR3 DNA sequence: TGTGCCAGCAGCCTTTCCGGGTCAGCGAATGAAAAACTGTTTTTT.

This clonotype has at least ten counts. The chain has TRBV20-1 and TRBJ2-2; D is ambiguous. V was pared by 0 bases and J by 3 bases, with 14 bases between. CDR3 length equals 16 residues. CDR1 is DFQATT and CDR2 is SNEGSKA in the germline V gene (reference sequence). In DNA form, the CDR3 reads TGCAGTGCTAGAGATGGGAAAAGATTGGACACCGGGGAGCTGTTTTTT. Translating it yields CSARDGKRLDTGELFF.

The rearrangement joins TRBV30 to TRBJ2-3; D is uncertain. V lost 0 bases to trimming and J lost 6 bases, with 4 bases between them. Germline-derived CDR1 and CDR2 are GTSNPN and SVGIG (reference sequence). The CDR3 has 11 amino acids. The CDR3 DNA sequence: TGTGCCTGGAGTGTACTTGATACGCAGTATTTT. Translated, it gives CAWSVLDTQYF. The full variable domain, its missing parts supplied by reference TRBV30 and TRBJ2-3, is SQTIHQWPATLVQPVGSPLSLECTVEGTSNPNLYWYRQAAGRGLQLLFYSVGIGQISSEVPQNLSASRPQDRQFILSSKKLLLSDSGFYLCAWSVLDTQYFGPGTRLTVL.

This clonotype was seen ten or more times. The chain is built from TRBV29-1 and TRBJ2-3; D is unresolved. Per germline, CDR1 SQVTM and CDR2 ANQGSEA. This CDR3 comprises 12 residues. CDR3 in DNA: TGCACCTTTGACCCTGGCACAGATACGCAGTATTTT. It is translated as CTFDPGTDTQYF.

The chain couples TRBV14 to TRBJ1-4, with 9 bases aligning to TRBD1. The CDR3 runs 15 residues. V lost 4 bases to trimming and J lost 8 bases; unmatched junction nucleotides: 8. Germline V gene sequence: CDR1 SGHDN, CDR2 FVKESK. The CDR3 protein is CASSLPGQGDEKLFF. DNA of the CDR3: TGTGCCAGCAGCCTTCCGGGACAGGGAGACGAAAAACTGTTTTTT.

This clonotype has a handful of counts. CDR3 nucleotide sequence: TGCAGTGTCCCTTTACTAGCCAAAAACATTCAGTACTTC. Translated, it gives CSVPLLAKNIQYF. The rearrangement joins TRBV20-1 to TRBJ2-4; D is undetermined. Trimming left V 7 bases short and J 0 bases short, with 10 bases between. This CDR3 is built from 13 residues. The germline V gene has CDR1 DFQATT and CDR2 SNEGSKA (reference sequence).

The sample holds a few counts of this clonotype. The CDR3 DNA reads TGTGCCAGCGGGACCGGGACAGAACTCACAGATACGCAGTATTTT. Translating it yields CASGTGTELTDTQYF. The chain joins TRBV5-4 to TRBJ2-3, with TRBD1 identical over 7 bases. The CDR3 extends over 15 amino acids. V trimming: 7 bases; J trimming: 2 bases; junction bases outside the gene matches: 10. In germline, CDR1 is SGHNT, CDR2 YYREEE (reference sequence).

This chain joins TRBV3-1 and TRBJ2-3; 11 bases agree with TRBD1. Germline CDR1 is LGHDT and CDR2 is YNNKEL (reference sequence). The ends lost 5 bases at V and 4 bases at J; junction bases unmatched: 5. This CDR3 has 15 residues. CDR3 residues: CASSTRDRGADTQYF. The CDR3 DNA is TGTGCCAGCAGCACCCGGGACAGGGGGGCAGATACGCAGTATTTT.

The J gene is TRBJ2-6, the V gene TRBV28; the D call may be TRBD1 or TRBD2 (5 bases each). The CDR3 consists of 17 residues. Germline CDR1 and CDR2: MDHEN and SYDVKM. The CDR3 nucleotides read TGTGGGGTTGGGACGGCCTCAACTCCGGTGGGGGCCAACGTCCTGACTTTC. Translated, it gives CGVGTASTPVGANVLTF.

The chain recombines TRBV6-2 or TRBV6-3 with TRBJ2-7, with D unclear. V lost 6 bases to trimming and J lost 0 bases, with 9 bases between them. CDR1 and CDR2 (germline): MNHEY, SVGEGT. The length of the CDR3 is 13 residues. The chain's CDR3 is CASSDPTSYEQYF. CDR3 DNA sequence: TGTGCCAGCAGCGACCCCACCTCCTACGAGCAGTACTTC.

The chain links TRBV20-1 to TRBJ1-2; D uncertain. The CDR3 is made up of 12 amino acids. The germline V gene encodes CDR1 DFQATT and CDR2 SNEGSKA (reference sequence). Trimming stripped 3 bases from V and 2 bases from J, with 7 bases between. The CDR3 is CSARGQNYGYTF. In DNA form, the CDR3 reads TGCAGTGCTAGGGGTCAGAACTATGGCTACACCTTC.

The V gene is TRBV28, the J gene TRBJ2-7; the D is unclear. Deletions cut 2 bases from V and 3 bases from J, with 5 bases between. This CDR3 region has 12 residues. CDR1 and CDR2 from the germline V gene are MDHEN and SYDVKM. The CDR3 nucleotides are TGTGCCAGCAGTTTACCAAACTACGAGCAGTACTTC. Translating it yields CASSLPNYEQYF.

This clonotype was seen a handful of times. The DNA for the CDR3 is TGTGCCACCAGCAGAAGGGGGGGCGGAACTGAAGCTTTCTTT. This translates into CATSRRGGGTEAFF. V usage is TRBV15 and J usage is TRBJ1-1, with D possibly matching TRBD1 (6 bases). Germline CDR1 and CDR2: LNHNV and YYDKDF (reference sequence). CDR3 size: 14 residues. V was shortened by 2 bases and J by 5 bases, with 12 bases between the two germline ends.

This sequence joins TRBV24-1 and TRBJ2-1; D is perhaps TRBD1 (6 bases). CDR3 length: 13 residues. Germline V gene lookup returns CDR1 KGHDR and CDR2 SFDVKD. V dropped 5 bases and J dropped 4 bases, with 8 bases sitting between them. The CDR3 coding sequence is TGTGCCACCAGTGCAGGGGCTTACAATGAGCAGTTCTTC. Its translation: CATSAGAYNEQFF.